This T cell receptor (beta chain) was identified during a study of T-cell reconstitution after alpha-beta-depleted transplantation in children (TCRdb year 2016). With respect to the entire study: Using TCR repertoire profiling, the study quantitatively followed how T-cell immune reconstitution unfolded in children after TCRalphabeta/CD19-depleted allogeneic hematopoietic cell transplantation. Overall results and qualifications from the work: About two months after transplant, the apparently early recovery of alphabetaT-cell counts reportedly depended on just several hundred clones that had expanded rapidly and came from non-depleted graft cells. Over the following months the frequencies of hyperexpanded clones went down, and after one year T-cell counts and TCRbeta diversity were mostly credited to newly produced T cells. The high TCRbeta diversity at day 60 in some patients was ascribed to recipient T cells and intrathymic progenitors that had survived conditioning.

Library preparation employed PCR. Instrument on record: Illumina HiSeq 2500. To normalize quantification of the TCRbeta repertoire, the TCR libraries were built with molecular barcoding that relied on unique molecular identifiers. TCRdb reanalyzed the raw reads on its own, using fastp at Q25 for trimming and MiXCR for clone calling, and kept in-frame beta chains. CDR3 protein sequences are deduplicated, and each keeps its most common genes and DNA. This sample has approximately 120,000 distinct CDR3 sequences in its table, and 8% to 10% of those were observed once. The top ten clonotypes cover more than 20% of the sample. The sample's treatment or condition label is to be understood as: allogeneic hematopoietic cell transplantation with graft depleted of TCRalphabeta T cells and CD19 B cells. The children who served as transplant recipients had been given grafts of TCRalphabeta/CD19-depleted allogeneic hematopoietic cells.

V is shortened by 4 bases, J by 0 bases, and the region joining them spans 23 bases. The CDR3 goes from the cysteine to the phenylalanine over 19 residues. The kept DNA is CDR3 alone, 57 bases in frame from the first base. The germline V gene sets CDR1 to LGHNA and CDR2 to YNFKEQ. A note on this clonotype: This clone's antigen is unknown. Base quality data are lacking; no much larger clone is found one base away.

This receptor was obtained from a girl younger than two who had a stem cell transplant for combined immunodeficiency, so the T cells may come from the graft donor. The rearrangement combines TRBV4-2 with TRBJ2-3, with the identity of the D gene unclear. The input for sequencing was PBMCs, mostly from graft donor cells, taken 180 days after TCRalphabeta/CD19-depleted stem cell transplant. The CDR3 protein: CASSPGRYNLPSSTDTQYF. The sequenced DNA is TGTGCCAGCAGCCCTGGCCGGTATAACCTACCTTCTAGCACAGATACGCAGTATTTT.